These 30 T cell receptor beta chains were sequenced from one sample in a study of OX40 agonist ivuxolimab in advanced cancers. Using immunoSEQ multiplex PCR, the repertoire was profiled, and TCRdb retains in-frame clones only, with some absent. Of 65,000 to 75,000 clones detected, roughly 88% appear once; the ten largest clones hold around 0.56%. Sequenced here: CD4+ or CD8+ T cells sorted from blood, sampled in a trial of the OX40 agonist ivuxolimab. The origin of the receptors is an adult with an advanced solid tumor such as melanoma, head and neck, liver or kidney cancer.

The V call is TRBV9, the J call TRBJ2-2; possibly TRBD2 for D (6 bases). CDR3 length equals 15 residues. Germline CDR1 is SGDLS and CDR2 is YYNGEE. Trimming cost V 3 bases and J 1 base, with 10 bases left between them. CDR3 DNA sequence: TGTGCCAGCAGCGCCCGGGGGAAGAACACCGGGGAGCTGTTTTTT. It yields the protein CASSARGKNTGELFF.

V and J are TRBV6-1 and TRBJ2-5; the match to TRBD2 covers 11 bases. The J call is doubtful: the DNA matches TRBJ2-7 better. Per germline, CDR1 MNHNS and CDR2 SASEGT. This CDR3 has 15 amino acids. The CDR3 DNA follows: TGTGCCAGCAGCCCCGTACTAGCGGGGGACCACGAGCAGTACTTC. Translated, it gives CASSPVLAGDHEQYF.

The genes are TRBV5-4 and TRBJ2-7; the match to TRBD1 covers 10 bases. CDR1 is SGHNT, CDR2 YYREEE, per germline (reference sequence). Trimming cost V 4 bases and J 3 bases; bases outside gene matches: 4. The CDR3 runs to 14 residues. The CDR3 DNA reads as TGTGCCAGCAGCCGCCGGGACAGGGGCTACGAGCAGTACTTC. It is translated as CASSRRDRGYEQYF. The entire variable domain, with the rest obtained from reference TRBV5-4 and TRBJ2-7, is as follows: ETGVTQSPTHLIKTRGQQVTLRCSSQSGHNTVSWYQQALGQGPQFIFQYYREEENGRGNFPPRFSGLQFPNYSSELNVNALELDDSALYLCASSRRDRGYEQYFGPGTRLTVT.

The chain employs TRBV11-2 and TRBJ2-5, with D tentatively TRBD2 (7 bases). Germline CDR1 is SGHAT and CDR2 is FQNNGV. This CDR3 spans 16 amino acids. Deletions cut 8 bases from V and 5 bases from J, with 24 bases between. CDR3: CASSTGVTGGQETQYF. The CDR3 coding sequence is TGTGCCAGCTCTACCGGGGTGACGGGGGGCCAGGAGACCCAGTACTTC. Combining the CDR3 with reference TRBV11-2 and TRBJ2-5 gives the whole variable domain EAGVAQSPRYKIIEKRQSVAFWCNPISGHATLYWYQQILGQGPKLLIQFQNNGVVDDSQLPKDRFSAERLKGVDSTLKIQPAKLEDSAVYLCASSTGVTGGQETQYFGPGTRLLVL.

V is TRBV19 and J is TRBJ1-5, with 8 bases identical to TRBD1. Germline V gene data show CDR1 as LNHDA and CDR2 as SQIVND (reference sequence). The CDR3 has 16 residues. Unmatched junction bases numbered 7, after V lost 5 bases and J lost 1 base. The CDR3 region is CASSPGQALSNQPQHF. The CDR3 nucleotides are TGTGCCAGTAGTCCGGGACAGGCCTTAAGCAATCAGCCCCAGCATTTT.

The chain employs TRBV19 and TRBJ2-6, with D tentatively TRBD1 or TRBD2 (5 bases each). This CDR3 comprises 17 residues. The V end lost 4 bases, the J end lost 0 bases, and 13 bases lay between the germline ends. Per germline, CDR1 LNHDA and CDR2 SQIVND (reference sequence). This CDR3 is CASSKTGGVSGANVLTF. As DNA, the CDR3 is TGTGCCAGTAGTAAAACAGGAGGAGTCTCTGGGGCCAACGTCCTGACTTTC.

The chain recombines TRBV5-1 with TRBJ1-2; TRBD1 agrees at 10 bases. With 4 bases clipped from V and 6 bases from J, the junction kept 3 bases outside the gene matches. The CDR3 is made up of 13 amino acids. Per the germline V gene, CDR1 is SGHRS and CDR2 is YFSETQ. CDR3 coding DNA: TGCGCCAGCAGCGTCGGACAGGGGGATGGCTACACCTTC. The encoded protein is CASSVGQGDGYTF.

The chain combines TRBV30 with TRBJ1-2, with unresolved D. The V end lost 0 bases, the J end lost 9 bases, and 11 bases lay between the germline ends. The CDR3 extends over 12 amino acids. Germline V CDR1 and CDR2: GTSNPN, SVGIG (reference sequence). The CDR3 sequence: CAWSVTAARYTF. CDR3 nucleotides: TGTGCCTGGAGTGTAACGGCAGCCCGCTACACCTTC.

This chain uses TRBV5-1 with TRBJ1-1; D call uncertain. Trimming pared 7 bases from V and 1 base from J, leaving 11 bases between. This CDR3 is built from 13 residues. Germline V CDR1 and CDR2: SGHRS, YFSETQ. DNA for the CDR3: TGCGCCAGCTCTAGTACCGGGAACACTGAAGCTTTCTTT. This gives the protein CASSSTGNTEAFF.

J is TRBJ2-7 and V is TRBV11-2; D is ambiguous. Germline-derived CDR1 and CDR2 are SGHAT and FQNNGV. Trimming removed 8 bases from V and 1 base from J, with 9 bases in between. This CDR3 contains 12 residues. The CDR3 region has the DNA TGTGCCAGCGCTGACGGATCCTACGAGCAGTACTTC. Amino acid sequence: CASADGSYEQYF.

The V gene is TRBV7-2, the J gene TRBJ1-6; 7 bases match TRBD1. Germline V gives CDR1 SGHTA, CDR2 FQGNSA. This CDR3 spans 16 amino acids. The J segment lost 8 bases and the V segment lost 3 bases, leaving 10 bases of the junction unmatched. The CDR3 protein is CASSFGQDARYSPLHF. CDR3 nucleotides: TGTGCCAGCAGCTTTGGACAGGATGCCCGGTATTCACCCCTCCACTTT.

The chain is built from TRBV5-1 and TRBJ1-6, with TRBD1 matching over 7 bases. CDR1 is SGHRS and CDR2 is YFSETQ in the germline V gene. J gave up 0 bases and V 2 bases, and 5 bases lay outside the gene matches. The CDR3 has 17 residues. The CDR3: CASSLGQASSYNSPLHF. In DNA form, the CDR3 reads TGCGCCAGCAGCTTAGGACAGGCGAGCTCCTATAATTCACCCCTCCACTTT.

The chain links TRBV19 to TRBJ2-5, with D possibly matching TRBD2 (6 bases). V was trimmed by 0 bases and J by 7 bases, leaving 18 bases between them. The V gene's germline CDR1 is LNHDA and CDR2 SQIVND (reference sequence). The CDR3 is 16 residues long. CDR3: CASSIDGDSSPGTQYF. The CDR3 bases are TGTGCCAGTAGTATAGATGGGGACTCATCTCCAGGGACCCAGTACTTC.

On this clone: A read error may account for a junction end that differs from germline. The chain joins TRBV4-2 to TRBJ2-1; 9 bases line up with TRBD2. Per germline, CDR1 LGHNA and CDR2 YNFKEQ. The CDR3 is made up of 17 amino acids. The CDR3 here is CASTQWGGAGGYNEQFF. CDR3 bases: TGTGCCAGCACCCAATGGGGTGGAGCGGGGGGCTACAATGAGCAGTTCTTC.

Here the CDR3 reads CASSSDRRNSPLHF. The CDR3 bases are TGTGCCAGCAGCTCCGACAGGAGAAATTCACCCCTCCACTTT. This chain uses TRBV5-6 with TRBJ1-6, with D tentatively TRBD1 (6 bases). Between the trimmed V and J ends, which lost 3 bases and 7 bases, there was a span of 11 bases. The CDR3 has 14 residues. Germline V lookup: CDR1 SGHDT, CDR2 YYEEEE.

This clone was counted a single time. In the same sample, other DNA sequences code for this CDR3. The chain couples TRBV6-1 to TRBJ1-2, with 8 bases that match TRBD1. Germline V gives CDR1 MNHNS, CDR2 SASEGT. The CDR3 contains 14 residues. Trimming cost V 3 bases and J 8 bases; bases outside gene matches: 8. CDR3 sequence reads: CASSDLQGVYGYTF. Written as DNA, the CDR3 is TGTGCCAGCAGTGACCTACAGGGGGTGTACGGCTACACCTTC.

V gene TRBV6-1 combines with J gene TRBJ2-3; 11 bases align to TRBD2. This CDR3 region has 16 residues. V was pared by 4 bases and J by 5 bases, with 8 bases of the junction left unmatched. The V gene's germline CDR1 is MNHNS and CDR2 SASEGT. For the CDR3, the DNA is TGTGCCAGCAGTGCAGTAGCGGGGGGGCCTCGAGATACGCAGTATTTT. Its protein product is CASSAVAGGPRDTQYF.

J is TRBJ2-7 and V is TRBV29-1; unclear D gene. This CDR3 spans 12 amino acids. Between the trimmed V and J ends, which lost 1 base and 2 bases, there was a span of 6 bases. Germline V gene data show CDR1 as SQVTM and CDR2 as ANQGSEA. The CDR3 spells CSVEVGPYEQYF. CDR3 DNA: TGCAGCGTTGAAGTGGGCCCCTACGAGCAGTACTTC.

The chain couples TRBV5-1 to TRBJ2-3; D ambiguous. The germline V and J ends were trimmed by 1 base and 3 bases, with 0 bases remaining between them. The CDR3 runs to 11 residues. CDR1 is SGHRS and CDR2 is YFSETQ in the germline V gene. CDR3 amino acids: CASSLTDTQYF. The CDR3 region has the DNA TGCGCCAGCAGCTTGACAGATACGCAGTATTTT.

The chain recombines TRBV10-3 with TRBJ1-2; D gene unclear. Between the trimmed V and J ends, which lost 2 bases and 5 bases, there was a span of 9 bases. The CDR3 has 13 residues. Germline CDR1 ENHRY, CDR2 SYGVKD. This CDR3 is CAISEGLRYGYTF. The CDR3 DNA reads TGTGCCATCAGTGAGGGGTTAAGGTATGGCTACACCTTC.

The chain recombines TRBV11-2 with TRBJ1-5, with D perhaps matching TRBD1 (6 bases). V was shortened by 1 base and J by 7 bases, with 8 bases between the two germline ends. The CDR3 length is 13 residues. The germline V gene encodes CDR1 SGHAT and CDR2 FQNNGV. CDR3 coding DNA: TGTGCCAGCAGCTTAGCAGGGGACCAGCCCCAGCATTTT. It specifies CASSLAGDQPQHF.

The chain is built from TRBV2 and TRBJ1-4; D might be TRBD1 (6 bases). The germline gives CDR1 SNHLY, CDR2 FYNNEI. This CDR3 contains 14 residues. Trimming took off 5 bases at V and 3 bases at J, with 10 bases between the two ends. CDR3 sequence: CASSPDRSNEKLFF. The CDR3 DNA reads TGTGCCAGCAGTCCCGACAGGTCTAATGAAAAACTGTTTTTT.

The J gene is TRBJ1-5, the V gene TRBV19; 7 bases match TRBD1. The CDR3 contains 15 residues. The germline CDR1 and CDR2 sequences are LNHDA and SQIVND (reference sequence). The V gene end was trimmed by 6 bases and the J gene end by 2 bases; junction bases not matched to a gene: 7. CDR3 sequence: CASSGTGEGNQPQHF. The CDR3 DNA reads TGTGCCAGTAGCGGAACAGGGGAGGGCAATCAGCCCCAGCATTTT.

CDR3 in amino acids: CASSYTRQIPYNEQFF. CDR3 in DNA: TGTGCCAGCAGTTACACCCGACAGATACCCTACAATGAGCAGTTCTTC. The chain links TRBV6-5 to TRBJ2-1, with TRBD1 as a possible D gene (5 bases). This CDR3 is 16 amino acids long. The V and J ends lost 2 bases and 2 bases respectively, with 13 bases between them. CDR1 and CDR2 (germline): MNHEY, SVGAGI.

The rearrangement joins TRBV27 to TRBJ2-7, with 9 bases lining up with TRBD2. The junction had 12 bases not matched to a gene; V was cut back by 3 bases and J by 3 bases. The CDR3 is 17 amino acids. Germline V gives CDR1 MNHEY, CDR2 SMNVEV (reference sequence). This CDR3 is CASSFIPGASGDYEQYF. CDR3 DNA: TGTGCCAGCAGTTTCATACCCGGTGCTAGCGGGGACTACGAGCAGTACTTC.

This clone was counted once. The CDR3 loop is CASSPMNTEAFF. The CDR3 region has the DNA TGTGCCAGCAGCCCCATGAACACTGAAGCTTTCTTT. The chain employs TRBV7-2 and TRBJ1-1; D call uncertain. CDR3 length: 12 amino acids. Trimming removed 5 bases at V and 0 bases at J, with 4 bases between. In germline, CDR1 is SGHTA, CDR2 FQGNSA.

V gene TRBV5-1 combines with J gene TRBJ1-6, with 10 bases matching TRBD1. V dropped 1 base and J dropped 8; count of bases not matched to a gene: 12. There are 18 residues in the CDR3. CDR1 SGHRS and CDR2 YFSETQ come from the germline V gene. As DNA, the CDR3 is TGCGCCAGCAGCTTGCGCGGCGGCACAGGGACAGGGGATTCACCCCTCCACTTT. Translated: CASSLRGGTGTGDSPLHF.

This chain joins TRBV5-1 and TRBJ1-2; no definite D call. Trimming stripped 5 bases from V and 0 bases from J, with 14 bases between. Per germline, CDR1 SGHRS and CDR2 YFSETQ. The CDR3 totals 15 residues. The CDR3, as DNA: TGCGCCAGCAGGGCTAGCTCAGGACCTAACTATGGCTACACCTTC. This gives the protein CASRASSGPNYGYTF.

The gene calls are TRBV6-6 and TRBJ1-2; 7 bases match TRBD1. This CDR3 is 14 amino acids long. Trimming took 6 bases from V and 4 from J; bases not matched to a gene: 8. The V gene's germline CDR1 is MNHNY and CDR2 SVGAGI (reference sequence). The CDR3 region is CASRSPTGPYGYTF. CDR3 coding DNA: TGTGCCAGCAGATCCCCGACAGGGCCCTATGGCTACACCTTC.

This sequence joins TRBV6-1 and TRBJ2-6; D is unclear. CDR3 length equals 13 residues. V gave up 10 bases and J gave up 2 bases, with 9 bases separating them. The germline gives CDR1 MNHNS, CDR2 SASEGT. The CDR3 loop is CATSKTGANVLTF. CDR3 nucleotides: TGTGCCACATCAAAGACTGGGGCCAACGTCCTGACTTTC.